The rows below give T cell receptor beta chains drawn from one sample of a study of cytomegalovirus exposure and HLA in healthy donors. The method was immunoSEQ multiplex PCR; TCRdb's version includes in-frame clones alone and lacks a portion of them. The sample lists 100,000 to 150,000 clones; roughly 84% were seen once. What was sequenced was PBMCs. These receptor sequences come from a man between 45 and 60 years old in good health and CMV-seronegative. CDR3s include the opening cysteine and the closing phenylalanine or tryptophan. The order of the fields is J gene, V gene, D gene, clone size, CDR3 DNA, CDR3 protein. A D gene is named only where the DNA matches it firmly. Clone sizes are given selectively: once, few, many, or a class where the clone is expanded.

>TRBJ1-5|TRBV6-5|-|-
TGTGCCAGCAGTTCGCGACAGCTTTTTGGGCCCCAGCATTTT
CASSSRQLFGPQHF
>TRBJ1-2|TRBV4-1|-|-
TGCGCCAGCAGCCAAGACTGGCTTTTGGGCTACACCTTC
CASSQDWLLGYTF
>TRBJ2-4|TRBV5-1|TRBD1|-
TGCGCCAGCAGCCCGGACAGGGGGACAAACATTCAGTACTTC
CASSPDRGTNIQYF
>TRBJ2-3|TRBV5-1|TRBD1|-
TGCGCCAGCAGCTTGGGACAGGGAGCAGATACGCAGTATTTT
CASSLGQGADTQYF
>TRBJ1-5|TRBV6-6|TRBD1|-
TGTGCCAGCAGCGGGACAGGGGATCAGCCCCAGCATTTT
CASSGTGDQPQHF
>TRBJ1-6|TRBV15|TRBD1|-
TGTGCCACCAGCAGAGTAGGGACAGGTTATAATTCACCCCTCCACTTT
CATSRVGTGYNSPLHF
>TRBJ1-5|TRBV2|TRBD1|-
TGTGCCAGCAGTCAGGACAGGGATCAGCCCCAGCATTTT
CASSQDRDQPQHF
>TRBJ1-4|TRBV2|-|few
TGTGCCAGCAGGTACCGGGACACCTCGCCCGAACTGTTTTTT
CASRYRDTSPELFF
>TRBJ2-5|TRBV5-1|-|-
TGCGCCAGCAGCGGGGTAGGGGGACAAGAGACCCAGTACTTC
CASSGVGGQETQYF
>TRBJ1-1|TRBV2|-|-
TGTGCCAGCATCGGCACTGAAGCTTTCTTT
CASIGTEAFF
>TRBJ2-5|TRBV7-9|TRBD2|-
TGTGCCAGCAGCTTCTCAACTAGCGGGGGGGCCAGGGAGACCCAGTACTTC
CASSFSTSGGARETQYF
>TRBJ2-7|TRBV30|-|-
TGTGCCTGGTCTGTTGGGCAGGTCTACGAGCAGTACTTC
CAWSVGQVYEQYF
>TRBJ2-1|TRBV5-1|TRBD2|-
TGCGCCAGCAGCTTGGCCCGGCTAGCGGGCTACAATGAGCAGTTCTTC
CASSLARLAGYNEQFF
>TRBJ1-6|TRBV5-4|-|-
TGTGCCAGCAGCTCGAATACCGGACACGGAAATTCACCCCTCCACTTT
CASSSNTGHGNSPLHF
>TRBJ2-7|TRBV6-5|TRBD1|-
TGTGCCAGCAGTTACAGGGGGCAAGACTACGAGCAGTACTTC
CASSYRGQDYEQYF
>TRBJ1-4|TRBV6-1|-|-
TGTGCCAGCAGGAGAGCGGCAACTAATGAAAAACTGTTTTTT
CASRRAATNEKLFF
>TRBJ2-1|TRBV10-3|TRBD2|few
TGTGCCATCAGTGAGGGGCTAGCGGGGGGGCAGGGTGAGCAGTTCTTC
CAISEGLAGGQGEQFF
>TRBJ2-4|TRBV19|TRBD1|-
TGTGCCAGTAGATTACAGGGGGCAGGGGCCAAAAACATTCAGTACTTC
CASRLQGAGAKNIQYF
>TRBJ2-3|TRBV2|TRBD2|-
TGTGCCAGCAGCCCGACTAGCGGGGGGCGCACAGATACGCAGTATTTT
CASSPTSGGRTDTQYF
>TRBJ1-3|TRBV6-1|-|-
TGTGCCAGCAGTGAAGGGGACGGGGGTAGGAAGGGATATTTT
CASSEGDGGRKGYF
>TRBJ1-5|TRBV6-4|TRBD1|-
TGTGCCAGCAGTGTCCCCCGGGACAGGGGAAATCAGCCCCAGCATTTT
CASSVPRDRGNQPQHF
>TRBJ2-2|TRBV13|-|-
TGTGCCAGCAGCAGGGGTTTCCCCGGGGAGCTGTTTTTT
CASSRGFPGELFF
>TRBJ2-7|TRBV5-1|-|-
TGCGCCAGCAGCTCCACAGGGCTATACGAGCAGTACTTC
CASSSTGLYEQYF
>TRBJ2-7|TRBV18|TRBD1|-
TGTGCCAGCTCATCCCCCGGGACAGGTCTCTCCTACGAGCAGTACTTC
CASSSPGTGLSYEQYF
>TRBJ2-1|TRBV11-2|-|few
TGTGCCAGCAGACCCGGGTCCTACAATGAGCAGTTCTTC
CASRPGSYNEQFF
>TRBJ2-7|TRBV27|-|-
TGTGCCAGCAGTTCCTCCGGGGCAGGGGCCTCCTACGAGCAGTACTTC
CASSSSGAGASYEQYF
>TRBJ1-3|TRBV4-1|-|-
TGCGCCAGCAGAATCAGAGCGGGCTCTGGAAACACCATATATTTT
CASRIRAGSGNTIYF
>TRBJ2-3|TRBV2|-|-
TGTGCCAGCAGTGAGGTAGGGCGGGGCACAGATACGCAGTATTTT
CASSEVGRGTDTQYF
>TRBJ1-6|TRBV30|-|-
TGTGCCTGGGCTCCCGGGTCTTCTAACCCCCTCCACTTT
CAWAPGSSNPLHF
>TRBJ2-1|TRBV7-9|-|-
TGTGCCAGCAGCTCAACAGGGAGTTACAATGAGCAGTTCTTC
CASSSTGSYNEQFF
>TRBJ2-7|TRBV6-1|-|-
TGTGCCAGCAGTAAACAGAACGAGCAGTACTTC
CASSKQNEQYF